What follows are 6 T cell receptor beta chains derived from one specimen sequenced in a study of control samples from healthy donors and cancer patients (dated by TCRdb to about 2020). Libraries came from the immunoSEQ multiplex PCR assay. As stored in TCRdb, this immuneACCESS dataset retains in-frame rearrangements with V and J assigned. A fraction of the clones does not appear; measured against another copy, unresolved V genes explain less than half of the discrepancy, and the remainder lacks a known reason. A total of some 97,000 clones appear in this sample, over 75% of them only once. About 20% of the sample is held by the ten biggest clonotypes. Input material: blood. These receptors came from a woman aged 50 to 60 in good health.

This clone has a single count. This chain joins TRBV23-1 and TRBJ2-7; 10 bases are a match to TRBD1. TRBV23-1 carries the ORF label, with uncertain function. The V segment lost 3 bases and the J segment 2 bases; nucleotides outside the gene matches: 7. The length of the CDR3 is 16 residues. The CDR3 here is CASSHHDRGLAYEQYV. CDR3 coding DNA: TGCGCCAGCAGTCATCACGACAGGGGGCTAGCCTACGAGCAGTACGTC.

In DNA, the CDR3 is TGTGCCAGCAGCCAAGTCGTCGGCAAAAACATTCAGTACTTC. Protein sequence: CASSQVVGKNIQYF. The chain is built from TRBV3-1 (or the pseudogene TRBV3-2) and TRBJ2-4; D is undetermined. The V gene lost 1 base and the J gene lost 3 bases, with 7 bases spanning the gap. Germline V CDR1 and CDR2: LGHDT, YNNKEL (reference sequence). The CDR3 sequence is 14 residues long.

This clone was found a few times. The CDR3 sequence: CASSPPGRELFF. The CDR3, as DNA: TGTGCCAGCTCACCACCGGGGCGGGAGCTGTTTTTT. J is TRBJ2-2 and V is TRBV18; tentatively, D is TRBD1 (5 bases). The V and J ends lost 0 bases and 9 bases respectively, with 5 bases between them. Germline V gene sequence: CDR1 KGHSH, CDR2 LQKENI. This CDR3 has 12 amino acids. The whole variable domain, remainder taken from reference TRBV18 and TRBJ2-2, is NAGVMQNPRHLVRRRGQEARLRCSPMKGHSHVYWYRQLPEEGLKFMVYLQKENIIDESGMPKERFSAEFPKEGPSILRIQQVVRGDSAAYFCASSPPGRELFFGEGSRLTVL.

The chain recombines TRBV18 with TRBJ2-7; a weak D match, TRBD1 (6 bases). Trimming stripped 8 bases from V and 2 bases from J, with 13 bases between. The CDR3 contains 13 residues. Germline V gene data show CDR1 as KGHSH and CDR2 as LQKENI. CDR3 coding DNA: TGTGCCAGCCATAAGGACAGAACCTACGAGCAGTACTTC. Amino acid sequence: CASHKDRTYEQYF. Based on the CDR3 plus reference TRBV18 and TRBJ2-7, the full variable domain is NAGVMQNPRHLVRRRGQEARLRCSPMKGHSHVYWYRQLPEEGLKFMVYLQKENIIDESGMPKERFSAEFPKEGPSILRIQQVVRGDSAAYFCASHKDRTYEQYFGPGTRLTVT.

CDR3 bases: TGTGCCAGCAGCTTGGGTTACAATCAGCCCCAGCATTTT. Its translation: CASSLGYNQPQHF. The genes are TRBV5-6 and TRBJ1-5; no reliable D call. Germline V lookup: CDR1 SGHDT, CDR2 YYEEEE. V lost 0 bases and J 3 bases, leaving 4 bases between the germline ends. The CDR3 extends over 13 amino acids.

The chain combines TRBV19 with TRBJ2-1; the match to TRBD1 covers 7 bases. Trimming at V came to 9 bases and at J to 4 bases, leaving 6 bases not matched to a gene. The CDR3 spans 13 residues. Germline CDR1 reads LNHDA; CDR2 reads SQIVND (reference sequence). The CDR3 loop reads CASRDRSYNEQFF. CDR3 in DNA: TGTGCCAGCCGGGACAGAAGTTACAATGAGCAGTTCTTC.